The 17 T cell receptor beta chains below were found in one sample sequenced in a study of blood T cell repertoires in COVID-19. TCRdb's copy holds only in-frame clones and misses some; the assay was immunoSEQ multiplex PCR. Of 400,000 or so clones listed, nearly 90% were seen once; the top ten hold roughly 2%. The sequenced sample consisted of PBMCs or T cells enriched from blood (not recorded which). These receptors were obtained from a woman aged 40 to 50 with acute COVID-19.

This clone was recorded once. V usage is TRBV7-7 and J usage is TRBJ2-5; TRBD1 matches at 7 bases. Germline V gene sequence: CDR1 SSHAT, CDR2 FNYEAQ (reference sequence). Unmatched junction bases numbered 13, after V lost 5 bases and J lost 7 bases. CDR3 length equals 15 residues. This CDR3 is CASSEGQTTTGTQYF. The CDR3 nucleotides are TGTGCCAGCAGCGAGGGACAGACCACAACGGGGACCCAGTACTTC.

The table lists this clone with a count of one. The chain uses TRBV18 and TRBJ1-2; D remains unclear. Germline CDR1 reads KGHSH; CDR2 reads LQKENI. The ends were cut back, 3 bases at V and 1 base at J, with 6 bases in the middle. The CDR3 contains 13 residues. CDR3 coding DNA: TGTGCCAGCTCACCCGACAATAACTATGGCTACACCTTC. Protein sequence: CASSPDNNYGYTF.

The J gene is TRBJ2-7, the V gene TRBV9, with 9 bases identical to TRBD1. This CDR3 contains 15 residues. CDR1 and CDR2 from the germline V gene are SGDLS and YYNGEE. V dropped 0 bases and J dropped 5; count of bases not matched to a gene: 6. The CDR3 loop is CASSVGAGQGNEQYF. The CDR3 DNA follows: TGTGCCAGCAGCGTAGGTGCGGGACAGGGTAACGAGCAGTACTTC.

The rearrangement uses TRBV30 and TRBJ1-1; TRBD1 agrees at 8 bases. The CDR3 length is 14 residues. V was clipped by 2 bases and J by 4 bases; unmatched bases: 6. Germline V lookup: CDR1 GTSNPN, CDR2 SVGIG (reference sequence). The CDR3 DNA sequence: TGTGCCTGGAGTAGTTGGACAGGGAGCACTGAAGCTTTCTTT. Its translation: CAWSSWTGSTEAFF.

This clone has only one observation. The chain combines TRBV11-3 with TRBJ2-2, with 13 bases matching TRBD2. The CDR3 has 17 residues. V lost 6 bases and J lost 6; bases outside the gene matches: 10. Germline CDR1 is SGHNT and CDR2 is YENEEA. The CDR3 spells CASSKELAGGTPGELFF. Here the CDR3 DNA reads TGTGCCAGCAGTAAGGAACTAGCGGGGGGGACCCCCGGGGAGCTGTTTTTT.

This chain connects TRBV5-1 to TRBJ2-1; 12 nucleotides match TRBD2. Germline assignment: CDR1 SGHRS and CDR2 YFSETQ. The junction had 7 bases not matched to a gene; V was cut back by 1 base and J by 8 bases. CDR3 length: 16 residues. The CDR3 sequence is CASSLWLAGGPHEQFF. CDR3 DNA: TGCGCCAGCAGCTTGTGGCTAGCGGGGGGGCCCCATGAGCAGTTCTTC.

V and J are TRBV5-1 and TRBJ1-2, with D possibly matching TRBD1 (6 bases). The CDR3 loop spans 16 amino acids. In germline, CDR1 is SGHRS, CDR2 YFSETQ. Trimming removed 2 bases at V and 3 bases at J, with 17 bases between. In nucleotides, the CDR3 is TGCGCCAGCAGCTTAACAGGACAGTCACTGGACTATGGCTACACCTTC. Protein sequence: CASSLTGQSLDYGYTF.

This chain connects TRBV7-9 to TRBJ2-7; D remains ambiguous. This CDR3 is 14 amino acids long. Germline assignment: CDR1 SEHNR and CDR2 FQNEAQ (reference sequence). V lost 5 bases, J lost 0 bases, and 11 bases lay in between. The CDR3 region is CASSHITASYEQYF. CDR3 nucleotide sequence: TGTGCCAGCAGCCACATAACAGCCTCCTACGAGCAGTACTTC.

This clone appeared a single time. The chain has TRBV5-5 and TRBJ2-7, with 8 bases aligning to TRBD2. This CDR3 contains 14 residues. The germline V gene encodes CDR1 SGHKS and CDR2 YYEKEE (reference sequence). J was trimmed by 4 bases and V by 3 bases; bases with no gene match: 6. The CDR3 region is CASSWSGGGYEQYF. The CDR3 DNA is TGTGCCAGCAGCTGGAGCGGGGGTGGGTACGAGCAGTACTTC.

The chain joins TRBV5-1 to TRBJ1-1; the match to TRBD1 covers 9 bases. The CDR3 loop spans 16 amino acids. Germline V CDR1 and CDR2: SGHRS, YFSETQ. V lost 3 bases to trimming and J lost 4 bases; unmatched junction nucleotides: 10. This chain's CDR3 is CASSSGSTGGGTEAFF. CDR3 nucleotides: TGCGCCAGCAGCTCGGGATCGACAGGGGGTGGCACTGAAGCTTTCTTT. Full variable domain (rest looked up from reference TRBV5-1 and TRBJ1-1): KAGVTQTPRYLIKTRGQQVTLSCSPISGHRSVSWYQQTPGQGLQFLFEYFSETQRNKGNFPGRFSGRQFSNSRSEMNVSTLELGDSALYLCASSSGSTGGGTEAFFGQGTRLTVV.

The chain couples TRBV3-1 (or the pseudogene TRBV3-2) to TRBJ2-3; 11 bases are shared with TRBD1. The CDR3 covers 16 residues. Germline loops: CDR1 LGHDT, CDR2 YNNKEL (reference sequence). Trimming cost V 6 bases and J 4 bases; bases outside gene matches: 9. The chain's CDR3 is CASSPWTGGRSDTQYF. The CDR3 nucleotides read TGTGCCAGCAGTCCCTGGACAGGGGGCCGATCAGATACGCAGTATTTT.

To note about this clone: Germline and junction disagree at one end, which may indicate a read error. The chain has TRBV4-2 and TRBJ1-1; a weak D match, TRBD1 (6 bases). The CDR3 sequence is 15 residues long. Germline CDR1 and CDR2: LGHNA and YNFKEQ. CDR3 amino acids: CASSQADRMNTEAFF. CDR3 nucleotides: TGTGCCAGCAGCCAAGCCGACAGGATGAACACTGAAGCCTTCTTT.

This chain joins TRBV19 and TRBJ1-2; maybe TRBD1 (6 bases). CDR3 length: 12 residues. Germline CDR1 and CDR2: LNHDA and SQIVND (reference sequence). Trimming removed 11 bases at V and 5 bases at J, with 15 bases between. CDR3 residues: CAGWGTFYGYTF. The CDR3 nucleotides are TGTGCCGGCTGGGGGACATTTTATGGCTACACCTTC.

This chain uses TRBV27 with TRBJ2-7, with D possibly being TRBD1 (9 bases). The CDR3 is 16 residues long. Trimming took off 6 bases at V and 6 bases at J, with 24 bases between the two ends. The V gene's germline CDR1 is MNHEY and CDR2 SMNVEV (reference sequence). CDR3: CASSLPGGTGFREQYF. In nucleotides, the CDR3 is TGTGCCAGCAGCCTCCCGGGGGGGACAGGGTTTCGCGAGCAGTACTTC.

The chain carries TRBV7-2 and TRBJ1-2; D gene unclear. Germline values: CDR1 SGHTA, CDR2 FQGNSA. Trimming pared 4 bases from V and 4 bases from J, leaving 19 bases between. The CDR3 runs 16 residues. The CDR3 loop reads CASSSPGEGAGYGYTF. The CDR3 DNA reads TGTGCCAGCAGCTCCCCCGGGGAGGGCGCCGGCTATGGCTACACCTTC.

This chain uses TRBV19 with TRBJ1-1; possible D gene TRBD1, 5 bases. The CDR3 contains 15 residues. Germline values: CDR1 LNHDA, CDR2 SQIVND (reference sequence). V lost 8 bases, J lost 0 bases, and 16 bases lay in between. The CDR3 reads CASLGRRLMNTEAFF. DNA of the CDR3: TGTGCCAGTCTGGGGCGGAGACTCATGAACACTGAAGCTTTCTTT.

DNA of the CDR3: TGTGCCAGCAGCCCGGCGACAGGGGGATCCTACGAGCAGTACTTC. It codes for CASSPATGGSYEQYF. The V and J genes are TRBV7-2 and TRBJ2-7; 9 positions match TRBD1. The germline V gene encodes CDR1 SGHTA and CDR2 FQGNSA. V lost 5 bases and J lost 1; bases outside the gene matches: 6. The CDR3 consists of 15 residues.